This TCR beta chain was observed in a study of OX40 agonist ivuxolimab in advanced cancers. As for the study in general: Recorded diagnoses for dose-escalation patients were hepatocellular carcinoma, melanoma, renal cell or head and neck cancer. Prior anti-PD-1, anti-PD-L1 or anti-CTLA-4 therapy was allowed; less than 45% had some.

Sequencing was performed with immunoSEQ multiplex PCR; in TCRdb, only in-frame clones are kept and a portion is missing. The sample consists of some 52,000 clones, 85% to 95% of them appearing once. Germline-derived CDR1 and CDR2 are MDHEN and SYDVKM. This CDR3 has 16 residues. Trimming took 3 bases from V and 0 from J; bases not matched to a gene: 5. On this clone itself: Its antigen remains unidentified.

General study points: Among expanded peripheral T cells, antigen specificity went undetermined.

This receptor was identified in an adult with an advanced solid tumor such as melanoma, head and neck, liver or kidney cancer. This rearrangement joins TRBV28 to TRBJ1-5; TRBD1 aligns across 7 bases. The sample was CD4+ or CD8+ T cells sorted from blood, taken in a trial of the OX40 agonist ivuxolimab. CDR3 sequence: CASSFRGLYSNQPQHF. CDR3 DNA sequence: TGTGCCAGCAGTTTTAGGGGGCTATATAGCAATCAGCCCCAGCATTTT.